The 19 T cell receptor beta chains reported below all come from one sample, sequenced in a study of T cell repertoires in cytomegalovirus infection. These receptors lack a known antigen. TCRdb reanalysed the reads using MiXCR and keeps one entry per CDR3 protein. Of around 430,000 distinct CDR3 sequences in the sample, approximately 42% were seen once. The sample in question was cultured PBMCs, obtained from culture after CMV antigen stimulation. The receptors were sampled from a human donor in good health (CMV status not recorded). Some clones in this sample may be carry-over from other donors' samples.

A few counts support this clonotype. CDR3 in amino acids: CASSLGWDGAETQYF. The CDR3 region has the DNA TGTGCCAGCAGCTTGGGATGGGACGGTGCAGAGACCCAGTACTTC. V gene TRBV7-2 combines with J gene TRBJ2-5; D tentatively fits TRBD1 or TRBD2 (5 bases each). The CDR3 extends over 15 amino acids. The V end lost 3 bases, the J end lost 4 bases, and 15 bases lay between the germline ends. Germline V CDR1 and CDR2: SGHTA, FQGNSA. Full variable domain (outside the CDR3, taken from reference TRBV7-2 and TRBJ2-5): GAGVSQSPSNKVTEKGKDVELRCDPISGHTALYWYRQSLGQGLEFLIYFQGNSAPDKSGLPSDRFSAERTGGSVSTLTIQRTQQEDSAVYLCASSLGWDGAETQYFGPGTRLLVL.

DNA of the CDR3: TGTGCCACCAGCGTCCGAACAGGGGTATACAATGAGCAGTTCTTC. Translating it yields CATSVRTGVYNEQFF. V is TRBV15 and J is TRBJ2-1; 7 bases align to TRBD1. CDR1 is LNHNV, CDR2 YYDKDF, per germline (reference sequence). The length of the CDR3 is 15 residues. The trim removed 5 bases at V and 4 bases at J, leaving 8 bases unmatched. Drawing the rest from reference TRBV15 and TRBJ2-1, the complete variable domain is DAMVIQNPRYQVTQFGKPVTLSCSQTLNHNVMYWYQQKSSQAPKLLFHYYDKDFNNEADTPDNFQSRRPNTSFCFLDIRSPGLGDTAMYLCATSVRTGVYNEQFFGPGTRLTVL.

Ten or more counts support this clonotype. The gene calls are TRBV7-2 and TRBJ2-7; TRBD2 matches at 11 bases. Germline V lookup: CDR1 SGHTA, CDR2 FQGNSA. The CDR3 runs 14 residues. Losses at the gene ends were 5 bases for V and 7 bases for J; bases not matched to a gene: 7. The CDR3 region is CASSPVAGGDEQYF. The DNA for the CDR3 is TGTGCCAGCAGCCCAGTAGCGGGAGGGGATGAGCAGTACTTC. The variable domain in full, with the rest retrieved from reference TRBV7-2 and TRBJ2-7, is GAGVSQSPSNKVTEKGKDVELRCDPISGHTALYWYRQSLGQGLEFLIYFQGNSAPDKSGLPSDRFSAERTGGSVSTLTIQRTQQEDSAVYLCASSPVAGGDEQYFGPGTRLTVT.

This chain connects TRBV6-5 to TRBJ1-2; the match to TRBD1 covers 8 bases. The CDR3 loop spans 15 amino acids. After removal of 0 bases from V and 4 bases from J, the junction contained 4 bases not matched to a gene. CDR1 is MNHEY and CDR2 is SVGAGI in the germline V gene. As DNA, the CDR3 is TGTGCCAGCAGTTACTCCGGACAGGGACCCTATGGCTACACCTTC. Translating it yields CASSYSGQGPYGYTF.

CDR3 in amino acids: CASINGWQGVDEQFF. The CDR3 coding sequence is TGTGCCAGCATTAACGGTTGGCAGGGAGTCGATGAGCAGTTCTTC. The V call is TRBV28, the J call TRBJ2-1; the D call may be TRBD1 or TRBD2 (5 bases each). The germline V and J ends were trimmed by 7 bases and 8 bases, with 21 bases remaining between them. CDR1 and CDR2 from the germline V gene are MDHEN and SYDVKM. The CDR3 loop spans 15 amino acids.

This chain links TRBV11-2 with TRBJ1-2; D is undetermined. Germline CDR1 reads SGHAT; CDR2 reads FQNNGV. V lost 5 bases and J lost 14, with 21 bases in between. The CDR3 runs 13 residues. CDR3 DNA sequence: TGTGCCAGCAGCCGCCTCGGGCCTCTCAAAGGGACCTTC. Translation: CASSRLGPLKGTF.

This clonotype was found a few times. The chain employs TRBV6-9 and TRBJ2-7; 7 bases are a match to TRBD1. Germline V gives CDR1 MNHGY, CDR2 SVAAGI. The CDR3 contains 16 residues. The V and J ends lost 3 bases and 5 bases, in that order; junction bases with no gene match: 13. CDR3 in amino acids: CASSYGSRGQRNEQYF. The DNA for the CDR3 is TGTGCCAGCAGTTACGGATCGAGGGGGCAGAGGAACGAGCAGTACTTC.

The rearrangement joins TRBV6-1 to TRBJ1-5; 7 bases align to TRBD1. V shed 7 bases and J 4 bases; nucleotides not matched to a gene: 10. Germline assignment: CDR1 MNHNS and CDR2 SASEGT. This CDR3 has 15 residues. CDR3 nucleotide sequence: TGTGCCAGCACCTTGAACAGGGGAGCAAATCAGCCCCAGCATTTT. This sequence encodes CASTLNRGANQPQHF.

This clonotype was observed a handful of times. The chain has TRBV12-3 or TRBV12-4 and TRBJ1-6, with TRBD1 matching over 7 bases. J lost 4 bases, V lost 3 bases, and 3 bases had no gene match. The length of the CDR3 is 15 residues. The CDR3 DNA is TGTGCCAGCAGTTTGAGGGACAGTTATAATTCACCCCTCCACTTT. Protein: CASSLRDSYNSPLHF.

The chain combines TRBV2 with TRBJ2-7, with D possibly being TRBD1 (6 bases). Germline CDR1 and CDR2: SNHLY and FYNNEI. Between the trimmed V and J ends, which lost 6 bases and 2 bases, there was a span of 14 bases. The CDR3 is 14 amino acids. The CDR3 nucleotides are TGTGCCAGCAGGCAGCAGACAGGTCCCTACGAGCAGTACTTC. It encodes CASRQQTGPYEQYF.

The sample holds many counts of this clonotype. This CDR3 reads CASSPEQQGTEETQYF. The DNA for the CDR3 is TGTGCCAGCAGTCCTGAACAACAGGGTACCGAGGAGACCCAGTACTTC. V gene TRBV11-1 combines with J gene TRBJ2-5; perhaps TRBD1 as D (6 bases). CDR1 is SGHAT and CDR2 is FQDESV in the germline V gene (reference sequence). The CDR3 runs to 16 residues. V gave up 6 bases and J gave up 5 bases, with 22 bases separating them.

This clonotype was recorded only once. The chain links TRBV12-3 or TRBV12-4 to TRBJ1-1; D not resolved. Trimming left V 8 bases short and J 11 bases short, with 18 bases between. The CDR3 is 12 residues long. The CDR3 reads CASGTQWVGAFF. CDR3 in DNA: TGTGCCAGCGGAACCCAATGGGTTGGGGCTTTCTTT.

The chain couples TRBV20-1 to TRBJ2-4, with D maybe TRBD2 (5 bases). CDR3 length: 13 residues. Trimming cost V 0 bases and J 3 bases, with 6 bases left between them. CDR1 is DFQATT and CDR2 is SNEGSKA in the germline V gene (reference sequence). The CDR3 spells CSARERVKNIQYF. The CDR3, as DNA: TGCAGTGCTAGAGAGAGGGTCAAAAACATTCAGTACTTC.

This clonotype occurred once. The CDR3: CAISEETSANTGELFF. Here the CDR3 DNA reads TGTGCCATCAGTGAGGAAACAAGTGCGAACACCGGGGAGCTGTTTTTT. V is TRBV10-3 and J is TRBJ2-2; D gene ambiguous. Trimming left V 2 bases short and J 0 bases short, with 10 bases between. The CDR3 runs 16 residues. Germline V CDR1 and CDR2: ENHRY, SYGVKD.

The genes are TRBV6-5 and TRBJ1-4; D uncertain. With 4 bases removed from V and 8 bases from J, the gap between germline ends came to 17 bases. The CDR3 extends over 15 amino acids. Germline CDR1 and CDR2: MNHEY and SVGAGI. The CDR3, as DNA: TGTGCCAGCAGTTCTGTAACTCTTAGAAGGGAAAAACTGTTTTTT. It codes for CASSSVTLRREKLFF.

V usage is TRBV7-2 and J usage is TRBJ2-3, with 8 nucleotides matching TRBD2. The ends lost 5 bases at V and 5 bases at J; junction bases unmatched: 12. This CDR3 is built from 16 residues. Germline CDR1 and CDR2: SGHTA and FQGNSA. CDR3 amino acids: CASSPGLGTGRDTQYF. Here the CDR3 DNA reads TGTGCCAGCAGCCCGGGACTAGGAACAGGGCGAGATACGCAGTATTTT.

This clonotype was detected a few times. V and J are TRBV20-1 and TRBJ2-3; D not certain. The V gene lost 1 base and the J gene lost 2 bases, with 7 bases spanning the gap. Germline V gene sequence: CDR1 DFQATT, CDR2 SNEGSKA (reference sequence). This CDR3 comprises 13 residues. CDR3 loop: CSARGYLTDTQYF. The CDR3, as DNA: TGCAGTGCTAGAGGGTACCTCACAGATACGCAGTATTTT.

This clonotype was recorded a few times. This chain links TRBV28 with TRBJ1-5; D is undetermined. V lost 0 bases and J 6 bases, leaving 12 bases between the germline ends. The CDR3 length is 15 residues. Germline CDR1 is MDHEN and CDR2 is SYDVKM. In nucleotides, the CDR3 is TGTGCCAGCAGTTTATGGGTCGGGCAGGTTCAGCCCCAGCATTTT. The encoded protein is CASSLWVGQVQPQHF. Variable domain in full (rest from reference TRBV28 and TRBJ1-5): DVKVTQSSRYLVKRTGEKVFLECVQDMDHENMFWYRQDPGLGLRLIYFSYDVKMKEKGDIPEGYSVSREKKERFSLILESASTNQTSMYLCASSLWVGQVQPQHFGDGTRLSIL.

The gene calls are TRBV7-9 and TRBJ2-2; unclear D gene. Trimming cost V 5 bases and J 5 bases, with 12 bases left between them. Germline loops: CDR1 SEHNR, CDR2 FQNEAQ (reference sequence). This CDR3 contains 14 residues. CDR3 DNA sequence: TGTGCCAGCAGCCCGTCGTTCGAGACCGGGGAGCTGTTTTTT. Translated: CASSPSFETGELFF. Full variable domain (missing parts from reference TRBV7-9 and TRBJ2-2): DTGVSQNPRHKITKRGQNVTFRCDPISEHNRLYWYRQTLGQGPEFLTYFQNEAQLEKSRLLSDRFSAERPKGSFSTLEIQRTEQGDSAMYLCASSPSFETGELFFGEGSRLTVL.